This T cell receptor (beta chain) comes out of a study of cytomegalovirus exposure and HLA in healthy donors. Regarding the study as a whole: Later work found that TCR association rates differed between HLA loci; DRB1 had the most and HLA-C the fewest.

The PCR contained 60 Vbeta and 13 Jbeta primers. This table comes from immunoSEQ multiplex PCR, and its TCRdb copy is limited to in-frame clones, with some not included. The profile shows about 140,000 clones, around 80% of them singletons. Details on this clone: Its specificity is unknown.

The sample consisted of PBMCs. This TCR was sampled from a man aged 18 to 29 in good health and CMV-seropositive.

The CDR3 nucleotides read TGTGCCAGTAGTACCAAATTGAGGGAGACCCAGTACTTC. It specifies CASSTKLRETQYF. The rearrangement joins TRBV19 to TRBJ2-5; D gene unclear. Deletions cut 4 bases from V and 5 bases from J, with 11 bases between. The CDR3 has 13 amino acids. Germline V lookup: CDR1 LNHDA, CDR2 SQIVND (reference sequence).